The clone carrying this T cell receptor beta chain was recorded once. The CDR3 length is 16 residues. J lost 2 bases, V lost 4 bases, and 6 bases had no gene match. Germline CDR1 is KGHSH and CDR2 is LQKENI. Methods used by the authors: Amplified reference gene primers provided the basis for estimating nucleated cell counts. Clones were sequenced by immunoSEQ multiplex PCR, and TCRdb holds only the in-frame ones, with some missing. From that table come the V and J calls and clone size; the DNA was used to work out D and trimming. The top ten hold 3.3% of the sample, which has under 300,000 clones, about three quarters seen once. This entry belongs to a study of blood T cell repertoires in COVID-19. Study information: Acute and convalescent COVID-19 samples came from the United States, Italy and Spain. T cells, B-cell-depleted T cells, or PBMCs supplied cDNA or gDNA.

The receptor's source is a woman of 80 years or more with acute or convalescent COVID-19. The source material was peripheral blood. J is TRBJ2-1 and V is TRBV18; TRBD2 matches 9 bases. The CDR3 is CASSLQRGDTYNEQFF. As DNA, the CDR3 is TGTGCCAGCTCACTTCAGCGGGGGGATACCTACAATGAGCAGTTCTTC.